The sample holds a few counts of the clone carrying this TCR beta chain. Its antigen is unknown. CDR1 is SGHNT, CDR2 YYREEE, per germline (reference sequence). V was cut by 4 bases and J by 0 bases, with 14 bases left in between. This CDR3 contains 16 residues. This sample is part of a study of tumor-infiltrating lymphocytes in primary liver carcinoma. The overall study: The cohort consisted of patients whose primary liver carcinoma was surgically resected. Tumors, staged T1-T3 N0M0, spanned about 4 to 10 cm.

Reverse transcription of approximately 500 ng total RNA with a constant-region primer produced TCR beta cDNA. Slightly modified ARM-PCR served as the procedure for the TCR beta libraries. These libraries came from three rounds of nested multiplex PCR. Each of the first two PCR rounds ran approximately 10 cycles with TRBV1-TRBV30 forward and C-beta reverse primers. Each CDR3 protein gets one entry after TCRdb re-called the multiplex PCR reads with MiXCR. The table records some 190,000 distinct CDR3 sequences, 50% to 75% of them present only once. The study, taken as a whole, reports: Left bulk and unsorted, the samples did not allow CD4+ and CD8+ repertoires to be compared.

Extraction also yielded germline DNA, while blood RNA was obtained from unsorted whole blood. The TCR originated in a man aged 35 to 55 with primary liver carcinoma and hepatitis B virus infection. The sample consisted of peripheral blood. V is TRBV5-4 and J is TRBJ2-1; a weak D match, TRBD2 (6 bases). The CDR3 sequence is CASSRGTFNSYNEQFF. In DNA, the CDR3 is TGTGCCAGCAGCCGGGGGACTTTCAACTCCTACAATGAGCAGTTCTTC.